The 26 T cell receptor beta chains in this list originate from one sample, sequenced in a study of T-cell reconstitution after alpha-beta-depleted transplantation in children. This sample's TCRbeta library carried unique molecular identifier barcodes. TCRdb analysed the PCR reads with MiXCR anew, one entry per CDR3 protein. In the table there are 540,000 or so distinct CDR3 sequences, approximately 22% of which are singletons. Source: PBMCs, mostly from graft donor cells, taken 360 days after TCRalphabeta/CD19-depleted stem cell transplant. Source of these receptors: a boy in the first two years of life who had a stem cell transplant for acute myeloid leukemia, so the T cells may come from the graft donor.

This clonotype was seen at least ten times. V usage is TRBV5-1 and J usage is TRBJ2-2, with 9 bases lining up with TRBD1. Germline V gene data show CDR1 as SGHRS and CDR2 as YFSETQ. After removal of 4 bases from V and 5 bases from J, the junction contained 9 bases not matched to a gene. The CDR3 extends over 16 amino acids. In DNA form, the CDR3 reads TGCGCCAGCAGCACCAGGACAGGGGAGGCAACCGGGGAGCTGTTTTTT. Translated: CASSTRTGEATGELFF.

This clonotype was counted ten times or more. V and J are TRBV20-1 and TRBJ2-1; D may be TRBD2 (6 bases). Germline V gene lookup returns CDR1 DFQATT and CDR2 SNEGSKA (reference sequence). The CDR3 contains 15 residues. The CDR3 reads CSATEEGRPYNEQFF. The CDR3 bases are TGCAGCGCCACGGAGGAGGGCAGGCCTTACAATGAGCAGTTCTTC.

There are many counts of this clonotype. The chain uses TRBV2 and TRBJ2-7; maybe TRBD1 (6 bases). Trimming left V 8 bases short and J 2 bases short, with 13 bases between. Germline V gene sequence: CDR1 SNHLY, CDR2 FYNNEI. The CDR3 has 13 amino acids. The CDR3 sequence: CASGEQGPYEQYF. The CDR3 DNA follows: TGTGCCAGCGGGGAACAGGGCCCCTACGAGCAGTACTTC.

This clonotype was seen only a few times. This chain joins TRBV7-9 and TRBJ2-3; D not resolved. The V and J ends lost 5 bases and 2 bases respectively, with 14 bases between them. CDR1 and CDR2 (germline): SEHNR, FQNEAQ (reference sequence). The CDR3 runs 15 residues. In DNA, the CDR3 is TGTGCCAGCAGCGATCGTGGCACTCTCACAGATACGCAGTATTTT. Translation gives CASSDRGTLTDTQYF.

This clonotype appeared many times. This chain links TRBV2 with TRBJ2-5, with 11 bases lining up with TRBD1. The V segment lost 4 bases and the J segment 5 bases; nucleotides outside the gene matches: 3. The CDR3 length is 14 residues. CDR1 and CDR2 (germline): SNHLY, FYNNEI. CDR3 in amino acids: CASSGTGGAETQYF. CDR3 sequence (DNA): TGTGCCAGCAGTGGGACAGGGGGCGCGGAGACCCAGTACTTC.

This clonotype was observed many times. CDR3 loop: CAISARDRYQPQHF. The CDR3 DNA is TGTGCCATCAGCGCACGGGACAGGTATCAGCCCCAGCATTTT. This chain uses TRBV10-3 with TRBJ1-5; 8 bases map to TRBD1. V shed 6 bases and J 5 bases; nucleotides not matched to a gene: 6. The CDR3 spans 14 residues. Germline V CDR1 and CDR2: ENHRY, SYGVKD.

This clonotype was observed a few times. This chain connects TRBV20-1 to TRBJ1-6; D is undetermined. CDR1 is DFQATT and CDR2 is SNEGSKA in the germline V gene (reference sequence). Trimming removed 1 base from V and 11 bases from J, with 21 bases in between. CDR3 size: 16 residues. CDR3 nucleotides: TGCAGTGCTAGAGTACAGTCTGGTACCATGGGCCCACCCCTCCACTTT. It codes for CSARVQSGTMGPPLHF.

This clonotype has only a few counts. This rearrangement joins TRBV4-2 to TRBJ2-1; 9 positions match TRBD2. Per the germline V gene, CDR1 is LGHNA and CDR2 is YNFKEQ. CDR3 length: 16 amino acids. V lost 1 base to trimming and J lost 4 bases; unmatched junction nucleotides: 5. CDR3 sequence reads: CASSQVERGVYNEQFF. The CDR3 DNA is TGTGCCAGCAGCCAAGTGGAGCGGGGGGTGTACAATGAGCAGTTCTTC.

About this clonotype itself: A single base separates this from a much larger clone, so it may be a read error. The V and J genes are TRBV7-2 and TRBJ2-1; no clear D. The CDR3 loop spans 12 amino acids. Germline assignment: CDR1 SGHTA and CDR2 FQGNSA. The germline V and J ends were trimmed by 1 base and 5 bases, with 3 bases remaining between them. CDR3 in amino acids: CASSLEHNEQFF. The DNA for the CDR3 is TGTGCCAGCAGCTTAGAACACAATGAGCAGTTCTTC.

This clonotype appeared many times. This chain links TRBV20-1 with TRBJ1-2, with D tentatively TRBD1 (5 bases). The germline CDR1 and CDR2 sequences are DFQATT and SNEGSKA (reference sequence). CDR3 length: 15 amino acids. The V gene lost 5 bases and the J gene lost 6 bases, with 22 bases spanning the gap. CDR3 sequence: CSAPPWGRARDGYTF. The DNA for the CDR3 is TGCAGTGCTCCTCCCTGGGGCAGGGCAAGGGATGGCTACACCTTC.

This chain joins TRBV4-3 and TRBJ2-1; 8 bases line up with TRBD2. Germline CDR1 LGHNA, CDR2 YSLEER. V shed 1 base and J 3 bases; nucleotides not matched to a gene: 8. The CDR3 loop spans 17 amino acids. The CDR3 nucleotides are TGCGCCAGCAGCCAAGCACTAAGCGGGGGCCTCTACAATGAGCAGTTCTTC. Translating it yields CASSQALSGGLYNEQFF.

The chain couples TRBV7-9 to TRBJ2-3, with D hard to call. V shed 3 bases and J shed 4 bases, with 5 bases lying between them. The germline V gene has CDR1 SEHNR and CDR2 FQNEAQ (reference sequence). The CDR3 contains 12 residues. The CDR3 reads CASSFTSDTQYF. The CDR3 DNA is TGTGCCAGCAGCTTTACCTCAGATACGCAGTATTTT.

This chain uses TRBV11-2 with TRBJ2-4; 7 positions match TRBD2. The CDR3 loop spans 19 amino acids. V was pared by 1 base and J by 1 base, with 13 bases of the junction left unmatched. Germline CDR1 SGHAT, CDR2 FQNNGV. This CDR3 reads CASSLGGGFGANAKNIQYF. For the CDR3, the DNA is TGTGCCAGCAGCTTAGGGGGGGGGTTCGGGGCCAATGCCAAAAACATTCAGTACTTC.

This rearrangement joins TRBV20-1 to TRBJ2-1; 8 bases map to TRBD2. Germline V gene lookup returns CDR1 DFQATT and CDR2 SNEGSKA (reference sequence). V lost 0 bases and J lost 6; bases outside the gene matches: 7. The CDR3 length is 15 residues. In DNA, the CDR3 is TGCAGTGCTAGAGATCGGGGGGGCGGAGGCAATGAGCAGTTCTTC. This encodes CSARDRGGGGNEQFF.

This clonotype was picked up many times. The V gene is TRBV28, the J gene TRBJ1-6; D call uncertain. CDR3 length: 15 residues. Trimming removed 3 bases from V and 5 bases from J, with 11 bases in between. Germline loops: CDR1 MDHEN, CDR2 SYDVKM. The CDR3 DNA reads as TGTGCCAGCAGTTTGTGGGCGGCTAATAATTCACCCCTCCACTTT. Translating it yields CASSLWAANNSPLHF.

This chain uses TRBV20-1 with TRBJ2-2; D not certain. The CDR3 loop spans 14 amino acids. V lost 0 bases and J lost 1, with 6 bases in between. Germline assignment: CDR1 DFQATT and CDR2 SNEGSKA (reference sequence). The CDR3 coding sequence is TGCAGTGCTAGAGATACGCGGAACACCGGGGAGCTGTTTTTT. Its protein product is CSARDTRNTGELFF.

This rearrangement joins TRBV20-1 to TRBJ1-1; D is ambiguous. The CDR3 is 12 residues long. CDR1 and CDR2 from the germline V gene are DFQATT and SNEGSKA (reference sequence). V was clipped by 6 bases and J by 1 base, with 9 bases between them. CDR3 DNA: TGCAGTGCGGGGTGGGGGAACACTGAAGCTTTCTTT. Its protein is CSAGWGNTEAFF.

This clonotype was found many times. This sequence joins TRBV12-3 or TRBV12-4 and TRBJ2-6; the match to TRBD2 covers 7 bases. This CDR3 region has 15 residues. The V segment lost 0 bases and the J segment 4 bases; nucleotides outside the gene matches: 0. The CDR3 DNA reads TGTGCCAGCAGTTTAGCCGGGAGGGGGGCCAACGTCCTGACTTTC. Translated, it gives CASSLAGRGANVLTF.

In this sample, this clonotype turned up many times. The V call is TRBV2, the J call TRBJ2-1, with 11 bases lining up with TRBD2. The germline gives CDR1 SNHLY, CDR2 FYNNEI. The trim removed 4 bases at V and 5 bases at J, leaving 7 bases unmatched. The CDR3 totals 16 residues. CDR3 nucleotides: TGTGCCAGCAGTGGAACCCGGACTAGCGGGCACAATGAGCAGTTCTTC. It translates to CASSGTRTSGHNEQFF. Full variable domain (remainder filled in from reference TRBV2 and TRBJ2-1): EPEVTQTPSHQVTQMGQEVILRCVPISNHLYFYWYRQILGQKVEFLVSFYNNEISEKSEIFDDQFSVERPDGSNFTLKIRSTKLEDSAMYFCASSGTRTSGHNEQFFGPGTRLTVL.

The sample holds many counts of this clonotype. This chain links TRBV29-1 with TRBJ2-1; maybe TRBD1 (6 bases). CDR3 size: 10 residues. The germline V gene has CDR1 SQVTM and CDR2 ANQGSEA. V lost 7 bases and J lost 6, with 7 bases in between. Here the CDR3 reads CSGGLNEQFF. The CDR3, as DNA: TGCAGCGGGGGGCTCAATGAGCAGTTCTTC.

This clonotype came up a few times. This chain links TRBV20-1 with TRBJ2-5, with 10 bases identical to TRBD2. Germline V lookup: CDR1 DFQATT, CDR2 SNEGSKA (reference sequence). V trimming: 1 base; J trimming: 0 bases; junction bases outside the gene matches: 11. The CDR3 length is 18 residues. The CDR3 protein is CSARVRLAGALNQETQYF. As DNA, the CDR3 is TGCAGTGCTAGAGTGAGGCTAGCGGGGGCCCTCAACCAAGAGACCCAGTACTTC.

Ten or more counts support this clonotype. CDR3 nucleotide sequence: TGTGCCAGCAGTTTACGGGCTGGCTATGGCTACACCTTC. Its translation: CASSLRAGYGYTF. J is TRBJ1-2 and V is TRBV12-3 or TRBV12-4; D unclear. V was cut by 2 bases and J by 4 bases, with 8 bases left in between. This CDR3 spans 13 amino acids.

There are many counts of this clonotype. V and J are TRBV7-9 and TRBJ1-3, with 7 bases lining up with TRBD1. This CDR3 has 17 residues. Looked up from germline, CDR1 is SEHNR and CDR2 is FQNEAQ (reference sequence). V shed 2 bases and J 7 bases; nucleotides not matched to a gene: 14. In nucleotides, the CDR3 is TGTGCCAGCAGCTTATTAGGGGGGACAGAGGCGGTGAACACCATATATTTT. Translation: CASSLLGGTEAVNTIYF.

This clonotype occurred many times. The chain combines TRBV29-1 with TRBJ2-5; D call uncertain. Germline V gene data show CDR1 as SQVTM and CDR2 as ANQGSEA. The V end was cut by 1 base, the J end by 5 bases, with 8 bases between. The CDR3 consists of 12 residues. This chain's CDR3 is CSVEASPETQYF. CDR3 nucleotides: TGCAGCGTTGAAGCCTCGCCGGAGACCCAGTACTTC. Full variable domain (outside the CDR3, taken from reference TRBV29-1 and TRBJ2-5): SAVISQKPSRDICQRGTSLTIQCQVDSQVTMMFWYRQQPGQSLTLIATANQGSEATYESGFVIDKFPISRPNLTFSTLTVSNMSPEDSSIYLCSVEASPETQYFGPGTRLLVL.

This clonotype turned up a few times. V usage is TRBV4-1 and J usage is TRBJ1-4; 10 bases agree with TRBD1. The CDR3 is 16 residues long. Trimming took 5 bases from V and 7 from J; bases not matched to a gene: 10. Germline V lookup: CDR1 MGHRA, CDR2 YSYEKL. CDR3 residues: CASSGIDRGHGEKLFF. As DNA, the CDR3 is TGCGCCAGCAGCGGAATCGACAGGGGGCACGGTGAAAAACTGTTTTTT.

The CDR3 DNA sequence: TGCGCCAGCAGCGTTATACTAGCGGGGGGCACAGATACGCAGTATTTT. As protein: CASSVILAGGTDTQYF. The chain recombines TRBV5-1 with TRBJ2-3; 11 bases line up with TRBD2. The CDR3 is made up of 16 amino acids. Trimming cost V 4 bases and J 1 base; bases outside gene matches: 5. The V gene's germline CDR1 is SGHRS and CDR2 YFSETQ.